This TCR beta chain was sequenced in a study of response to subunit inactivated influenza vaccine. TCRdb analysed the RT-PCR reads with MiXCR anew, one entry per CDR3 protein. The sample carries about 500,000 distinct CDR3 sequences, 16% recorded once. The CDR3 is 17 amino acids. Germline values: CDR1 DFQATT, CDR2 SNEGSKA (reference sequence). With V trimmed by 6 bases and J by 9 bases, 21 bases remained unmatched. The sequence derives from a man aged 50 to 69 who received an inactivated influenza vaccine. Sequencing was performed on CD4+ T cells sorted from PBMCs, taken around 2 years after vaccination. The rearrangement uses TRBV20-1 and TRBJ2-1, with 9 bases matching TRBD2. DNA for the CDR3: TGCAGTGCAAAAAAGGAGGGCGGGAGGGCCATACTAAGTGAGCAGTTCTTC. Protein product: CSAKKEGGRAILSEQFF.